This T cell receptor (beta chain) comes out of a study of T cells in Graves' hyperthyroidism and ophthalmopathy. About the study: Peripheral blood sampling occurred at initial diagnosis, before any treatment.

CDR3 length: 12 residues. V lost 2 bases and J 5 bases, leaving 6 bases between the germline ends. Germline loops: CDR1 ENHRY, CDR2 SYGVKD. The study defined stable Graves' hyperthyroidism as no ophthalmopathy progression within 18 months. General study points: Most clonotypes that expanded in the thyroid above 0.001 also showed up in blood.

This clonotype has a count of ten or more. Its specificity is not known. Amplified regions were TCR beta CDR3 sequences from RNA transcripts. First-round RT-PCR targeting the TCR CDR3 was performed with the HTBI primer set. TCRdb processed the multiplex PCR reads anew with MiXCR; each CDR3 protein has one entry. The table shows hundreds of thousands of distinct CDR3 sequences, with 38% occurring only once. This receptor was obtained from a man aged 18 to 30 with Graves' hyperthyroidism. This chain joins TRBV10-3 and TRBJ1-1; D unresolved. The sample comprised blood. The CDR3 reads CAISEPRTEAFF. The DNA of the CDR3 is TGTGCCATCAGTGAGCCTCGAACTGAAGCTTTCTTT.